A single sample is the source of the 14 T cell receptor beta chains below, sequenced in a study of T cell responses to AZD1222 COVID-19 vaccine. The table came from immunoSEQ multiplex PCR; TCRdb's copy has only in-frame clones and leaves some out. The table shows some 79,000 clones, with around three quarters occurring only once. Material: peripheral blood, obtained 28 days after the second AZD1222 dose. These receptors were collected from an adult who received the AZD1222 COVID-19 vaccine.

The chain joins TRBV7-2 to TRBJ2-1, with D unresolved. Germline V gene lookup returns CDR1 SGHTA and CDR2 FQGNSA. The CDR3 is 13 residues long. The V and J ends lost 6 bases and 5 bases respectively, with 11 bases between them. The CDR3 bases are TGTGCCAGCAGTAGGTCACCCCACAATGAGCAGTTCTTC. This codes for CASSRSPHNEQFF. Filled out from reference TRBV7-2 and TRBJ2-1, the complete variable domain reads GAGVSQSPSNKVTEKGKDVELRCDPISGHTALYWYRQSLGQGLEFLIYFQGNSAPDKSGLPSDRFSAERTGGSVSTLTIQRTQQEDSAVYLCASSRSPHNEQFFGPGTRLTVL.

The chain is built from TRBV9 and TRBJ1-1; D gene uncertain. Between the trimmed V and J ends, which lost 0 bases and 1 base, there was a span of 10 bases. CDR3 length: 15 residues. Per the germline V gene, CDR1 is SGDLS and CDR2 is YYNGEE. CDR3 nucleotides: TGTGCCAGCAGCGTAGGTGGGGTGTCGAACACTGAAGCTTTCTTT. Translation: CASSVGGVSNTEAFF.

This clone was recorded once. The rearrangement uses TRBV6-5 and TRBJ1-1; 7 positions match TRBD1. Unmatched junction bases numbered 8, after V lost 2 bases and J lost 2 bases. The CDR3 has 16 residues. Germline V gene sequence: CDR1 MNHEY, CDR2 SVGAGI. This chain's CDR3 is CASSYPPGQLNTEAFF. The CDR3, as DNA: TGTGCCAGCAGTTACCCCCCGGGACAGCTAAACACTGAAGCTTTCTTT.

The chain joins TRBV5-4 to TRBJ2-7; 8 bases are shared with TRBD1. CDR3 length: 17 residues. Per germline, CDR1 SGHNT and CDR2 YYREEE (reference sequence). V shed 0 bases and J 3 bases; nucleotides not matched to a gene: 11. The CDR3 region has the DNA TGTGCCAGCAGCTTGGCCCTGACAGGGGTCAAGGGCTACGAGCAGTACTTC. It translates to CASSLALTGVKGYEQYF.

This clone has only one observation. The chain uses TRBV7-4 and TRBJ1-5; D remains unclear. The CDR3 length is 15 residues. The germline V and J ends were trimmed by 8 bases and 1 base, with 15 bases remaining between them. From germline, CDR1 is SGHVT and CDR2 SQSDAQ. CDR3 amino acids: CASPRGLVSNQPQHF. The CDR3 coding sequence is TGTGCCAGCCCCCGAGGCCTCGTGAGCAATCAGCCCCAGCATTTT.

This chain uses TRBV6-5 with TRBJ1-5; perhaps TRBD1 as D (6 bases). Germline V gene lookup returns CDR1 MNHEY and CDR2 SVGAGI. The CDR3 sequence is 12 residues long. Trimming left V 10 bases short and J 4 bases short, with 11 bases between. The CDR3 protein is CATATGNQPQHF. CDR3 sequence (DNA): TGTGCCACCGCGACAGGAAATCAGCCCCAGCATTTT.

This clone turned up a few times. The chain couples TRBV29-1 to TRBJ1-2, with D possibly being TRBD1 (5 bases). In germline, CDR1 is SQVTM, CDR2 ANQGSEA. The CDR3 covers 13 residues. With 7 bases removed from V and 2 bases from J, the gap between germline ends came to 14 bases. Here the CDR3 reads CSGGTNENYGYTF. For the CDR3, the DNA is TGCAGCGGAGGGACCAACGAAAACTATGGCTACACCTTC.

This clone was seen a few times. The chain links TRBV5-1 to TRBJ1-1; possible D gene TRBD1, 6 bases. The CDR3 sequence is 13 residues long. Germline V lookup: CDR1 SGHRS, CDR2 YFSETQ. V dropped 5 bases and J dropped 1 base, with 9 bases sitting between them. The DNA of the CDR3 is TGCGCCAGCAGAGAGGACAGGAACACTGAAGCTTTCTTT. Its translation: CASREDRNTEAFF.

The V and J genes are TRBV2 and TRBJ2-3; 8 positions match TRBD1. CDR3 length equals 14 residues. The V gene's germline CDR1 is SNHLY and CDR2 FYNNEI. The J segment lost 4 bases and the V segment lost 6 bases, leaving 6 bases of the junction unmatched. CDR3 coding DNA: TGTGCCAGCAGCCTACAGGGGGACTCAGATACGCAGTATTTT. Encoded protein: CASSLQGDSDTQYF.

J is TRBJ2-2 and V is TRBV19, with a tentative D call TRBD2 (6 bases). The V end was cut by 7 bases, the J end by 4 bases, with 13 bases between. The CDR3 has 14 residues. Germline CDR1 and CDR2: LNHDA and SQIVND (reference sequence). As DNA, the CDR3 is TGTGCCAGTAATGGGGGGATCGGCACCGGGGAGCTGTTTTTT. Translated, it gives CASNGGIGTGELFF.

The chain recombines TRBV5-1 with TRBJ1-3; D is possibly TRBD1 (6 bases). Trimming took off 4 bases at V and 0 bases at J, with 11 bases between the two ends. Germline V gives CDR1 SGHRS, CDR2 YFSETQ. This CDR3 spans 15 amino acids. This chain's CDR3 is CASSPAGDSGNTIYF. The CDR3 nucleotides read TGCGCCAGCAGCCCGGCAGGGGACTCTGGAAACACCATATATTTT.

The gene calls are TRBV30 and TRBJ1-5; tentatively, D is TRBD1 (5 bases). V shed 2 bases and J shed 7 bases, with 15 bases lying between them. The length of the CDR3 is 14 residues. Germline loops: CDR1 GTSNPN, CDR2 SVGIG (reference sequence). In DNA form, the CDR3 reads TGTGCCTGGAGTATCTTGGGCAGGGACCAGCCCCAGCATTTT. Translated: CAWSILGRDQPQHF.

The V gene is TRBV4-3, the J gene TRBJ2-3, with 7 bases identical to TRBD2. Germline CDR1 reads LGHNA; CDR2 reads YSLEER. The V segment lost 2 bases and the J segment 6 bases; nucleotides outside the gene matches: 11. There are 16 residues in the CDR3. CDR3 coding DNA: TGCGCCAGCAGCCAATCATCTTTGGCGGGAGCGGATACGCAGTATTTT. It specifies CASSQSSLAGADTQYF.

J is TRBJ1-5 and V is TRBV6-6; TRBD1 is a possible D gene (5 bases). V was pared by 2 bases and J by 3 bases, with 14 bases between. Germline CDR1 MNHNY, CDR2 SVGAGI (reference sequence). This CDR3 is 16 amino acids long. Here the CDR3 reads CASSYAPDRDNQPQHF. The DNA of the CDR3 is TGTGCCAGCAGTTACGCCCCCGACAGAGACAATCAGCCCCAGCATTTT.